These T cell receptor beta chains were read from a single sample in a study of shared clonotypes between healthy human individuals. This table comes from immunoSEQ multiplex PCR, and its TCRdb copy is limited to in-frame clones, with some not included. The data hold about 1.1 million clones, with roughly 74% observed a single time. The specimen was memory CD4+ T cells from PBMCs. These receptor sequences come from a man between 18 and 35 years old in good health. Some clones in this sample may be carry-over from other donors' samples. CDR3s include the opening cysteine and the closing phenylalanine or tryptophan. The order of the fields is J gene, clone size, V gene, D gene, CDR3 protein, CDR3 DNA. D genes are given only for firm matches. Not every row has a clone size; where given, it reads once, few, many or a size class.

TRBJ2-2 few TRBV7-3 TRBD2 CASNPGLAGAGELFF TGTGCCAGCAACCCGGGGCTAGCGGGAGCCGGGGAGCTGTTTTTT
TRBJ2-7 NA TRBV7-3 TRBD2 CASSLGPAAGVSEQYF TGTGCCAGCAGCCTAGGACCCGCGGCGGGAGTTAGCGAGCAGTACTTC
TRBJ2-7 NA TRBV5-1 TRBD2 CASRREGLYEQYF TGCGCCAGCAGGCGGGAGGGCCTGTACGAGCAGTACTTC
TRBJ1-2 NA TRBV5-8 NA CASSLVTGYGYTF TGTGCCAGCAGCTTGGTGACAGGCTATGGCTACACCTTC
TRBJ1-1 NA TRBV15 NA CATSRGGTVNTEAFF TGTGCCACCAGCAGAGGGGGCACGGTGAACACTGAAGCTTTCTTT
TRBJ2-3 NA TRBV18 NA CASSPLLLSSSTDTQYF TGTGCCAGCTCACCTCTCCTCCTTTCTTCTAGCACAGATACGCAGTATTTT
TRBJ2-7 once TRBV20-1 NA CSASHTEQYF TGCAGTGCCTCCCATACCGAGCAGTACTTC
TRBJ2-7 NA TRBV5-5 TRBD1 CASSPRTGTYYEQYF TGTGCCAGCAGCCCGCGGACAGGGACTTACTACGAGCAGTACTTC
TRBJ1-2 NA TRBV7-8 TRBD1 CASSRAGTGSYYGYTF TGTGCCAGCAGTCGAGCAGGGACAGGGTCATACTATGGCTACACCTTC
TRBJ1-1 few TRBV20-1 NA CSAEDREAFF TGCAGTGCCGAAGACCGGGAAGCTTTCTTT
TRBJ2-5 NA TRBV6-1 TRBD2 CASSEAWREGSETQYF TGTGCCAGCAGTGAAGCTTGGCGGGAGGGATCGGAGACCCAGTACTTC
TRBJ2-7 NA TRBV19 TRBD2 CASSMSSGSYEQYF TGTGCCAGTAGTATGAGTAGCGGGTCCTACGAGCAGTACTTC
TRBJ2-7 NA TRBV28 NA CASSIQNPKREQYF TGTGCCAGCAGCATACAGAATCCTAAGAGGGAGCAGTACTTC
TRBJ2-5 NA TRBV5-4 NA CASRHYPTGEETQYF TGTGCCAGCAGGCATTATCCGACAGGAGAGGAGACCCAGTACTTC
TRBJ2-7 NA TRBV9 NA CASSAGPGYEQYF TGTGCCAGCAGCGCCGGACCCGGATACGAGCAGTACTTC
TRBJ2-7 NA TRBV4-1 NA CASSQARDSTSYEQYF TGCGCCAGCAGCCAAGCTAGAGACAGTACCTCCTACGAGCAGTACTTC
TRBJ2-2 NA TRBV4-2 NA CASSLGPTGELFF TGTGCCAGCAGCTTGGGACCCACCGGGGAGCTGTTTTTT
TRBJ2-7 NA TRBV19 TRBD2 CASSIKREYEQYF TGTGCCAGTAGTATCAAGCGGGAGTACGAGCAGTACTTC
TRBJ1-1 NA TRBV29-1 NA CSVVRDMNTEAFF TGCAGCGTTGTCCGGGACATGAACACTGAAGCTTTCTTT
TRBJ2-3 NA TRBV7-9 TRBD1 CASSLGTGVADTQYF TGTGCCAGCAGCCTCGGGACAGGAGTTGCAGATACGCAGTATTTT
TRBJ2-5 NA TRBV11-3 TRBD2 CASSLGVTSGVQETQYF TGTGCCAGCAGCTTGGGGGTGACTAGCGGGGTGCAAGAGACCCAGTACTTC
TRBJ2-3 NA TRBV7-9 NA CASSPQGRRTTDTQYF TGTGCCAGCAGCCCCCAGGGGCGCAGGACCACAGATACGCAGTATTTT
TRBJ2-5 NA TRBV11-3 NA CASSLGDRSQETQYF TGTGCCAGCAGCTTAGGGGATAGGTCCCAAGAGACCCAGTACTTC
TRBJ2-5 NA TRBV4-1 TRBD1 CASRGIGTGVETQYF TGCGCCAGCAGGGGCATTGGGACAGGTGTAGAGACCCAGTACTTC
TRBJ1-1 NA TRBV10-3 TRBD1 CAISRELGGMNTEAFF TGTGCCATCAGTCGAGAGCTAGGGGGCATGAACACTGAAGCTTTCTTT